Included here is one T cell receptor (beta chain) sequence, with context. The data stem from a study of control samples from healthy donors and cancer patients. The length of the CDR3 is 16 residues. Germline V lookup: CDR1 SNHLY, CDR2 FYNNEI. V lost 8 bases and J lost 0, with 17 bases in between. TCRdb keeps only in-frame clones here, not all; method: immunoSEQ multiplex PCR. The table includes around 180,000 clones, around 88% detected once. The source of this sequence is a young woman in good health. Sequencing was done on a sample of blood. This chain links TRBV2 with TRBJ1-3; D remains ambiguous. This CDR3 reads CASRRATAISGNTIYF. For the CDR3, the DNA is TGTGCCAGCCGGAGGGCTACTGCAATCTCTGGAAACACCATATATTTT.